This T cell receptor (beta chain) was sequenced in a study of regulatory T cells in long-lasting Graves disease. There are 16 residues in the CDR3. With 3 bases clipped from V and 0 bases from J, the junction kept 6 bases outside the gene matches. To make TCR beta libraries, researchers used iRepertoire HTBI primers and Arm-PCR of CDR3 regions. One entry per CDR3 protein results from TCRdb running MiXCR on the multiplex PCR reads. The repertoire includes 300,000 to 400,000 distinct CDR3 sequences, 15% to 20% of them detected once, and around 36% sits in the top ten. This clonotype was observed at least ten times. Antigen: not known. The time point here: newly diagnosed GD, antithyroid drugs for less than 3 months. Making the TCR library involved RNA that had been extracted from PBMCs. Study outcomes and limitations: Persistent Graves' patients showed reduced TCR diversity versus newly diagnosed patients.

V and J are TRBV12-3 or TRBV12-4 and TRBJ2-3, with 7 bases fitting TRBD2. This receptor was obtained from a female donor with Graves disease. The material sequenced was peripheral blood mononuclear cells (PBMCs), taken at new diagnosis, from a patient treated with antithyroid drugs. The CDR3 region is CASSLSGNHSTDTQYF. In nucleotides, the CDR3 is TGTGCCAGCAGTTTGAGCGGGAATCATAGCACAGATACGCAGTATTTT.